These T cell receptor beta chains were read from a single sample in a study of T cells in localized non-small cell lung cancer. The table came from immunoSEQ multiplex PCR; TCRdb's copy has only in-frame clones and leaves some out. The table has 100,000 to 150,000 clones, about 89% seen once; the top ten hold around 1.7%. Sequences were derived from peripheral blood, sampled before any cancer treatment. The receptors here all came from an older female donor with stage I lung adenocarcinoma. Each CDR3 is given with its conserved first and last residue. The D gene is left open where the match is weak. Size is omitted from some rows. Given values are once, few, many or a class for expanded clones.

clone size	D gene	V gene	J gene	CDR3 protein	CDR3 DNA
NA	NA	TRBV27	TRBJ2-7	CASSLKPYPSSEQYF	TGTGCCAGCAGTCTTAAGCCGTACCCATCGTCCGAGCAGTACTTC
NA	NA	TRBV29-1	TRBJ2-2	CSVKWGVGTGELFF	TGCAGCGTTAAGTGGGGAGTTGGGACCGGGGAGCTGTTTTTT
NA	NA	TRBV9	TRBJ1-5	CASSVGGSGNQPQHF	TGTGCCAGCAGCGTCGGGGGTTCGGGCAATCAGCCCCAGCATTTT
NA	NA	TRBV18	TRBJ1-3	CASSSTDSGNTIYF	TGTGCCAGCTCCTCGACTGACTCTGGAAACACCATATATTTT
NA	NA	TRBV27	TRBJ2-1	CASSLDTNNEQFF	TGTGCCAGCAGTTTAGACACCAACAATGAGCAGTTCTTC
NA	NA	TRBV5-1	TRBJ2-7	CASSLAPAGQAYEQYF	TGCGCCAGCAGCTTGGCCCCAGCGGGACAAGCCTACGAGCAGTACTTC
NA	TRBD2	TRBV5-4	TRBJ2-5	CASSLGMNSGKGETQYF	TGTGCCAGCAGCTTGGGCATGAATAGCGGGAAAGGGGAGACCCAGTACTTC
NA	NA	TRBV7-8	TRBJ1-1	CASRSGGGITEAFF	TGTGCCAGCAGAAGCGGGGGAGGGATCACTGAAGCTTTCTTT
NA	TRBD2	TRBV27	TRBJ2-1	CASSFTSAGLKYNEQFF	TGTGCCAGCAGTTTTACTTCAGCGGGACTTAAATACAATGAGCAGTTCTTC
NA	NA	TRBV21-1	TRBJ2-3	CASSKVGSRGRGADTQYF	TGTGCCAGCAGCAAAGTAGGATCCAGGGGGCGAGGGGCAGATACGCAGTATTTT
NA	NA	TRBV30	TRBJ2-5	CAWSVVQETQYF	TGTGCCTGGAGTGTGGTCCAAGAGACCCAGTACTTC
NA	NA	TRBV28	TRBJ1-1	CASSPQGTEAFF	TGTGCCAGCAGTCCCCAGGGCACTGAAGCTTTCTTT
NA	TRBD2	TRBV9	TRBJ2-1	CASSVNVAGKLGEQFF	TGTGCCAGCAGCGTAAATGTAGCGGGAAAGCTGGGTGAGCAGTTCTTC
NA	NA	TRBV18	TRBJ2-3	CASSSSGTADTQYF	TGTGCCAGCTCATCCTCCGGGACCGCAGATACGCAGTATTTT
few	TRBD1	TRBV7-3	TRBJ1-4	CASSLGTGVGEKLFF	TGTGCCAGCAGCTTAGGGACAGGGGTAGGGGAAAAACTGTTTTTT
NA	NA	TRBV11-3	TRBJ1-5	CASSLNRGRRHINQPQHF	TGTGCCAGCAGCTTAAACCGCGGTAGGAGACATATAAATCAGCCCCAGCATTTT
NA	NA	TRBV6-1	TRBJ2-7	CASRPASLYEQYF	TGTGCCAGCAGACCCGCCTCTCTCTACGAGCAGTACTTC
NA	TRBD1	TRBV5-6	TRBJ2-7	CASSLGGGARAEQYF	TGTGCCAGCAGCTTGGGAGGGGGCGCCCGGGCCGAGCAGTACTTC
NA	NA	TRBV5-4	TRBJ1-2	CASSSPSGEGAYGYTF	TGTGCCAGCAGCTCTCCCTCAGGGGAAGGAGCATATGGCTACACCTTC
NA	TRBD1	TRBV27	TRBJ1-1	CASQWTGMGEAFF	TGTGCCAGCCAGTGGACAGGGATGGGTGAAGCTTTCTTT
NA	TRBD1	TRBV29-1	TRBJ2-5	CSVEGTGGWETQYF	TGCAGCGTTGAAGGGACAGGGGGCTGGGAGACCCAGTACTTC
NA	NA	TRBV5-6	TRBJ1-5	CASSSDSSNQPQHF	TGTGCCAGCAGCTCCGACAGTAGCAATCAGCCCCAGCATTTT
few	NA	TRBV6-5	TRBJ2-7	CASSYRDTASYEQYF	TGTGCCAGCAGTTACCGGGACACGGCATCCTACGAGCAGTACTTC
NA	NA	TRBV5-1	TRBJ2-1	CASSLGLDSSHNEQFF	TGCGCCAGCAGCTTGGGACTGGACAGTTCCCACAATGAGCAGTTCTTC
NA	TRBD1	TRBV20-1	TRBJ2-1	CSTGQAGEQFF	TGCAGTACGGGACAGGCTGGAGAGCAGTTCTTC
NA	NA	TRBV11-2	TRBJ2-5	CASSPRVGSERVRETQYF	TGTGCCAGCAGCCCAAGGGTCGGATCGGAGAGGGTAAGGGAGACCCAGTACTTC
NA	NA	TRBV27	TRBJ2-7	CASGLAGKDREQYF	TGTGCCAGCGGCTTGGCGGGGAAAGATCGGGAGCAGTACTTC
NA	TRBD2	TRBV5-1	TRBJ2-7	CASSLELAGGGEQYF	TGCGCCAGCAGCTTGGAGCTAGCGGGAGGCGGGGAGCAGTACTTC
NA	NA	TRBV6-1	TRBJ2-3	CASSPDFVGDTQYF	TGTGCCAGCAGTCCCGACTTCGTCGGGGATACGCAGTATTTT
NA	TRBD1	TRBV6-6	TRBJ2-7	CASSYPKGTASYEQYF	TGTGCCAGCAGTTACCCTAAAGGGACAGCCTCCTACGAGCAGTACTTC
NA	TRBD2	TRBV4-1	TRBJ2-2	CASSQGGLGRTGELFF	TGCGCCAGCAGCCAAGGCGGACTAGGTCGCACCGGGGAGCTGTTTTTT
NA	NA	TRBV30	TRBJ1-3	CACKRLNAGNTIYF	TGTGCCTGTAAGAGGCTCAACGCTGGAAACACCATATATTTT
NA	TRBD1	TRBV29-1	TRBJ1-3	CSVVPGQGPWGNTIYF	TGCAGCGTTGTCCCGGGACAGGGGCCATGGGGTAACACCATATATTTT
once	NA	TRBV7-8	TRBJ1-5	CASSQMGGAGYNQPQHF	TGTGCCAGCAGCCAGATGGGGGGCGCCGGGTATAATCAGCCCCAGCATTTT
NA	NA	TRBV9	TRBJ1-2	CASSVVGGYGYTF	TGTGCCAGCAGCGTAGTAGGGGGCTATGGCTACACCTTC
NA	NA	TRBV5-1	TRBJ2-7	CASSFEQADSEQYF	TGCGCCAGCAGCTTTGAACAGGCAGACTCCGAGCAGTACTTC
NA	TRBD1	TRBV5-1	TRBJ2-5	CASSLGGEIQETQYF	TGCGCCAGCAGCTTAGGGGGCGAGATACAAGAGACCCAGTACTTC
medium-sized	NA	TRBV19	TRBJ2-7	CATSRGTSGEQYF	TGTGCCACCTCGAGGGGGACATCGGGCGAGCAGTACTTC
NA	NA	TRBV6-6	TRBJ2-1	CASSYWSKMYNEQFF	TGTGCCAGCAGTTACTGGTCAAAAATGTACAATGAGCAGTTCTTC
NA	NA	TRBV6-6	TRBJ2-3	CASKIGAEYTQYF	TGTGCCAGCAAAATTGGTGCGGAGTATACGCAGTATTTT
NA	NA	TRBV19	TRBJ1-5	CASSRQNNQPQHF	TGTGCCAGTAGCAGACAGAACAATCAGCCCCAGCATTTT
NA	NA	TRBV7-6	TRBJ2-2	CASSFKPATGELFF	TGTGCCAGCAGCTTCAAACCAGCCACCGGGGAACTGTTTTTT
NA	NA	TRBV2	TRBJ2-3	CASRLGFSPDTQYF	TGTGCCAGCAGGTTAGGCTTCAGCCCAGATACGCAGTATTTT
NA	NA	TRBV7-3	TRBJ2-1	CASSLKGGPGGNEQFF	TGTGCCAGCAGCTTAAAGGGGGGACCAGGTGGGAATGAGCAGTTCTTC
NA	TRBD2	TRBV5-1	TRBJ2-3	CASSLGPLAGLSTDTQYF	TGCGCCAGCAGCTTGGGTCCCTTAGCGGGCCTGAGCACAGATACGCAGTATTTT
NA	TRBD1	TRBV7-8	TRBJ1-2	CASSLGGQAGYGYTF	TGTGCCAGCAGCTTAGGAGGACAGGCAGGTTATGGCTACACCTTC
NA	NA	TRBV27	TRBJ2-7	CASSLGQGGGEQYF	TGTGCCAGCAGTTTGGGGCAGGGAGGTGGCGAGCAGTACTTC
NA	TRBD1	TRBV18	TRBJ1-1	CASSFIKGGTANTEAFF	TGTGCCAGCTCCTTTATAAAGGGCGGGACAGCGAACACTGAAGCTTTCTTT
once	NA	TRBV5-1	TRBJ1-1	CASSLGGVAAFF	TGCGCCAGCAGCCTGGGCGGGGTCGCAGCTTTCTTT
NA	NA	TRBV5-1	TRBJ2-2	CASSSTGHTNTGELFF	TGCGCCAGCAGCTCTACGGGACATACAAACACCGGGGAGCTGTTTTTT
NA	TRBD2	TRBV11-3	TRBJ2-7	CASSLGSGRASYEQYF	TGTGCCAGCAGCTTAGGGAGCGGGAGGGCTTCCTACGAGCAGTACTTC
NA	TRBD2	TRBV5-4	TRBJ2-2	CASSWGRLAVAGELFF	TGTGCCAGCAGCTGGGGGCGACTAGCGGTGGCCGGGGAGCTGTTTTTT